This TCR beta chain came from a study of blood T cells in healthy people across ages. This clonotype was seen a handful of times. Primed by a sample-barcoded 5' primer and a J-beta primer mix, a second PCR proceeded for about 7 to 11 cycles. MiXCR, run by TCRdb on the 5' RACE reads, gives a single entry per CDR3 protein. The sample includes 600,000 to 1,000,000 distinct CDR3 sequences, over 45% of them seen just once. This receptor was obtained from a man aged 25 to 45 in good health. Input material: blood.

The DNA for the CDR3 is TGTGCCAGCAGGCCTGCAGGGGTTTATGAAAAACTGTTTTTT. It translates to CASRPAGVYEKLFF. The gene calls are TRBV12-3 or TRBV12-4 and TRBJ1-4; a weak D match, TRBD1 (6 bases). This CDR3 is built from 14 residues. The V gene lost 6 bases and the J gene lost 6 bases, with 14 bases spanning the gap.